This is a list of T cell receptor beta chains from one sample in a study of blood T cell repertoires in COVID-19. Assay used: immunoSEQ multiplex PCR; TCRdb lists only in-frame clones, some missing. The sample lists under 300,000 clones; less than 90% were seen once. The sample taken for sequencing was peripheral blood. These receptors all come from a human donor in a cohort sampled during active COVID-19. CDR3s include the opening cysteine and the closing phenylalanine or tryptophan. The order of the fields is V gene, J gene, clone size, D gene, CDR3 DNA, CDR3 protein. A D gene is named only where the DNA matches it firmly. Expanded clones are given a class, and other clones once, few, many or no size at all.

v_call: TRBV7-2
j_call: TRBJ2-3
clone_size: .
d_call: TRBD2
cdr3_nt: TGTGCCAGCAGCTTAGCAAGTGGGAGGGGAACAGATACGCAGTATTTT
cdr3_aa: CASSLASGRGTDTQYF

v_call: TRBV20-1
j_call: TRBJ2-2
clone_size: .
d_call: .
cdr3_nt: TGCAGTGCCACTGATGGCGGGGAGCTGTTTTTT
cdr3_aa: CSATDGGELFF

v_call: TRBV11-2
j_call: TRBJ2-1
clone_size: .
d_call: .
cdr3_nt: TGTGCCAGCAGCCTTAGGAGGGGCGTGATTACCTACAATGAGCAGTTCTTC
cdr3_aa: CASSLRRGVITYNEQFF

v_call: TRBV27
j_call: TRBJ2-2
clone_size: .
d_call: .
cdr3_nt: TGTGCCAGCAGTTCAAGGGGCCCTACCTCTAACACCGGGGAGCTGTTTTTT
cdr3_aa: CASSSRGPTSNTGELFF

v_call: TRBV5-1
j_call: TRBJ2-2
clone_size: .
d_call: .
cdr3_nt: TGCGCCAGCAGCTTGCAGGGAACCGGGGAGCTGTTTTTT
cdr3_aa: CASSLQGTGELFF

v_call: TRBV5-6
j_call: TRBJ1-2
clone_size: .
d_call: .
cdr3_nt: TGTGCCAGCAGCTTGGTGGCGGGTGGCTACACCTTC
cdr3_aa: CASSLVAGGYTF

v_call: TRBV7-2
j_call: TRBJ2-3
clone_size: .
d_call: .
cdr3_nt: TGTGCCAGCAGCTTTAGTGAGTCAGATACGCAGTATTTT
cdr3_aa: CASSFSESDTQYF

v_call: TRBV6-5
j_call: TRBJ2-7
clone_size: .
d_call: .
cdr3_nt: TGTGCCAGCAGTTACTCAGGGTCAGGGACCTACGAGCAGTACTTC
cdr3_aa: CASSYSGSGTYEQYF

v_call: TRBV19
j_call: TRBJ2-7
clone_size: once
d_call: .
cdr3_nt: TGTGCCAGTAGTCCTTATCGCGACTCGGTCGAGCAGTACTTC
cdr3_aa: CASSPYRDSVEQYF

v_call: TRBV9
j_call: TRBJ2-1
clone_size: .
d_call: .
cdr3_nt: TGTGCCAGCAGCGTAGAGCCGGGAGCTGAGCAGTTCTTC
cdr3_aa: CASSVEPGAEQFF

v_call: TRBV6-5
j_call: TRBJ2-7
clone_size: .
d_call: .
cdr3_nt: TGTGCCTCCTCCCGGAGTAAATACGAGCAGTACTTC
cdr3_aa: CASSRSKYEQYF

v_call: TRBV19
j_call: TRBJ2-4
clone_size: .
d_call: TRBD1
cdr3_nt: TGTGCCAGTAGTTCCCACCCGGCAGGGGGCCTAGCCAAAAACATTCAGTACTTC
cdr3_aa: CASSSHPAGGLAKNIQYF

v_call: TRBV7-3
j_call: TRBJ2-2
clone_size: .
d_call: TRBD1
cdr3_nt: TGTGCCAGCAGCTCGCGACAGGGTTGGAACACCGGGGAGCTGTTTTTT
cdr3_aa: CASSSRQGWNTGELFF

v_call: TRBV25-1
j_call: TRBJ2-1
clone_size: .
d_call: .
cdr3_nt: TGTGCCAGCAGCCCCTTCGCCCGGAATGAGCAGTTCTTC
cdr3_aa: CASSPFARNEQFF

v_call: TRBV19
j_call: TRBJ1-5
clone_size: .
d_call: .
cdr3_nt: TGTGCCACCAGCGACAGCGCTGGGAGCAATCAGCCCCAGCATTTT
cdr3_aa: CATSDSAGSNQPQHF

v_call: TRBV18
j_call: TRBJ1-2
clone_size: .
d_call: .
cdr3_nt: TGTGCCAGCTCACCGGATACGACAGGCGCCCTAGGGTATGGCTACACCTTC
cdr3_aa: CASSPDTTGALGYGYTF

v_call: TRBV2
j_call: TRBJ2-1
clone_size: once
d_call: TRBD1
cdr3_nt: TGTGCCAGCACAGGGACAGGGCTCAATGAGCAGTTCTTC
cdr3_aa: CASTGTGLNEQFF

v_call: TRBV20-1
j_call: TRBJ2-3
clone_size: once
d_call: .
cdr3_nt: TGCAGTGCTTCTCTCCGAGATACGCAGTATTTT
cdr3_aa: CSASLRDTQYF

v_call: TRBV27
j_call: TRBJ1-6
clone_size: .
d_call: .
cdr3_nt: TGTGCCAGCAGTTGGCAGGGTGGTAATTCACCCCTCCACTTT
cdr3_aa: CASSWQGGNSPLHF

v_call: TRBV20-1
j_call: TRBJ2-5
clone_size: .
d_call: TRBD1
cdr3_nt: TGCAGTGCTGGTGACAGGGGTTGGGGTCCGGAGACCCAGTACTTC
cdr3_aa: CSAGDRGWGPETQYF

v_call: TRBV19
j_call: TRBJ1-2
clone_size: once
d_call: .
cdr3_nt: TGTGCCAGTAGTACCCGGGAGCCGTGGAACTATGGCTACACCTTC
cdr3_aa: CASSTREPWNYGYTF

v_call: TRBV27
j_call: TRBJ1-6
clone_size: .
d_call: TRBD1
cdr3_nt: TGTGCCAGCACCCGGACAGGGGGGTGGTCACCCCTCCACTTT
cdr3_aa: CASTRTGGWSPLHF

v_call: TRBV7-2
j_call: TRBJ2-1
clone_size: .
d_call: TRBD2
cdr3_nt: TGTGCCAGCAGCCTCTCGACTAGCGGCTCCTACAATGAGCAGTTCTTC
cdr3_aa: CASSLSTSGSYNEQFF

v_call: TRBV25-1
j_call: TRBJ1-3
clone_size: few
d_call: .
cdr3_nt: TGTGCCAGCGCACTAGGGGGAGCTGGAAACACCATATATTTT
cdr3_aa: CASALGGAGNTIYF

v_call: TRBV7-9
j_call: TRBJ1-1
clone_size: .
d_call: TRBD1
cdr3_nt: TGTGCCAGCAGCTTAAGCCCAAGGGGGCGGCGGGGGAACACTGAAGCTTTCTTT
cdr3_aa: CASSLSPRGRRGNTEAFF

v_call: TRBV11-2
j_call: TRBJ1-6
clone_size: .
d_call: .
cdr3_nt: TGTGCCAGCAGCTTGAGCCGGGCAGGGAATTCACCCCTCCACTTT
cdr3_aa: CASSLSRAGNSPLHF

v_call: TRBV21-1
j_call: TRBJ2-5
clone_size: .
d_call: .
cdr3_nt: TGTGCCAGCAGCAGGGGGGACAGGGATTTCGAGACCCAGTACTTC
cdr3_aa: CASSRGDRDFETQYF